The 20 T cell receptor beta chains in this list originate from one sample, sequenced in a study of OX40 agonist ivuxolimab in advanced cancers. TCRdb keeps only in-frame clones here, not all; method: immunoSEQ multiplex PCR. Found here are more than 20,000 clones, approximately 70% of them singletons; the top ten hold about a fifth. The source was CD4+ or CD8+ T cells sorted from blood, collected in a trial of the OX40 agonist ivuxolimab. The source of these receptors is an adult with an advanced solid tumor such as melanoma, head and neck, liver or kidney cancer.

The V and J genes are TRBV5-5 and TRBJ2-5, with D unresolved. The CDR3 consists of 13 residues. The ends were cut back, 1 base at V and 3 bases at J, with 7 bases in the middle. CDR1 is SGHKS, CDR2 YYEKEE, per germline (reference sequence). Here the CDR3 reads CASSLLLEETQYF. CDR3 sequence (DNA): TGTGCCAGCAGCTTGTTACTCGAAGAGACCCAGTACTTC. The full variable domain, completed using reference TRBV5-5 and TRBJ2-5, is DAGVTQSPTHLIKTRGQQVTLRCSPISGHKSVSWYQQVLGQGPQFIFQYYEKEERGRGNFPDRFSARQFPNYSSELNVNALLLGDSALYLCASSLLLEETQYFGPGTRLLVL.

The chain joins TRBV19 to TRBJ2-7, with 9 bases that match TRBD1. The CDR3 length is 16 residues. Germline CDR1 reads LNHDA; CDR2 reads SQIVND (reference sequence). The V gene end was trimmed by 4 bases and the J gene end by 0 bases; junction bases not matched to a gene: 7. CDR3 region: CASSKSWTGDSYEQYF. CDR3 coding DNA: TGTGCCAGTAGTAAATCCTGGACAGGGGACTCCTACGAGCAGTACTTC.

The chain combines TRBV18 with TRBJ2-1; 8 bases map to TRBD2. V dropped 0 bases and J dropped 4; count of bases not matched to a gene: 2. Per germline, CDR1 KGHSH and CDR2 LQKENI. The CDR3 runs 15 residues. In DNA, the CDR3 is TGTGCCAGCTCACCACCCGGGGGGGGTTACAATGAGCAGTTCTTC. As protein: CASSPPGGGYNEQFF.

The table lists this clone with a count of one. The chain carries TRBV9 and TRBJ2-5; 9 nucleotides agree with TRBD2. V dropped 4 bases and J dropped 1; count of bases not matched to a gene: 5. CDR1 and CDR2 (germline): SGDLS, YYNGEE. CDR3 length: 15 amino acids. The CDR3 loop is CASSLSGGGQETQYF. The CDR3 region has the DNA TGTGCCAGCAGCCTTAGCGGGGGTGGCCAAGAGACCCAGTACTTC.

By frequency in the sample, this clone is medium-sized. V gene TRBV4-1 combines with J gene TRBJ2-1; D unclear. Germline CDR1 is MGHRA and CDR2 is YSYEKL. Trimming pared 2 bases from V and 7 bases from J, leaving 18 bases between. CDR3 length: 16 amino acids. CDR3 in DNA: TGCGCCAGCAGCCAACGATCCGTCGGGTCCGGGAATGAGCAGTTCTTC. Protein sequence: CASSQRSVGSGNEQFF.

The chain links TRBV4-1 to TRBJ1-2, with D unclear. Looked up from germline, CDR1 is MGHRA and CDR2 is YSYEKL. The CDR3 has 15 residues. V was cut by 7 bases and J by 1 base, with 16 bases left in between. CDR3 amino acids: CASTPAAFSNYGYTF. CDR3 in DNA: TGCGCCAGCACCCCAGCGGCATTCAGTAACTATGGCTACACCTTC.

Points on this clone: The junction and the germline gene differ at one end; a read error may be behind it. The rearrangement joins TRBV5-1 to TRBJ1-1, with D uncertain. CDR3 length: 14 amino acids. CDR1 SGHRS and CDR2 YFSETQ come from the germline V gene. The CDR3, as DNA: TGTGCCAGCAGCTTATGGATGGAGAACACTGAAGCTTTCTTT. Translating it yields CASSLWMENTEAFF.

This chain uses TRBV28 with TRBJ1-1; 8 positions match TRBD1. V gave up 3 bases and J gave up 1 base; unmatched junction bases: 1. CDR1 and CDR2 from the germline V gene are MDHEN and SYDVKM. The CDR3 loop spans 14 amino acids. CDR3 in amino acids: CASSFGQGNTEAFF. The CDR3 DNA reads TGTGCCAGCAGTTTTGGACAGGGGAACACTGAAGCTTTCTTT.

CDR3 DNA: TGTGCCAGCAGCCTCTACAGGGGGGTGTACGAGCAGTACTTC. Residues: CASSLYRGVYEQYF. The V gene is TRBV5-6, the J gene TRBJ2-7; 8 positions match TRBD1. Unmatched junction bases numbered 7, after V lost 4 bases and J lost 4 bases. The CDR3 has 14 amino acids. Germline CDR1 and CDR2: SGHDT and YYEEEE.

The CDR3 region has the DNA TGTGCCAGCAGCTCCGGACTAGCGGGGCGTCCGGGTACAGATACGCAGTATTTT. Encoded protein: CASSSGLAGRPGTDTQYF. The chain carries TRBV7-6 and TRBJ2-3; 12 bases align to TRBD2. V was pared by 4 bases and J by 3 bases, with 11 bases of the junction left unmatched. CDR1 is SGHVS and CDR2 is FNYEAQ in the germline V gene. The CDR3 length is 18 residues.

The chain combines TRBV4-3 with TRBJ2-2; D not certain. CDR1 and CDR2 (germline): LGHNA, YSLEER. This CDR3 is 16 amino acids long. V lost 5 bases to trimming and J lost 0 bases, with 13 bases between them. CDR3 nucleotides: TGCGCCAGCAGCGACCGATCTGGGGCGAACACCGGGGAGCTGTTTTTT. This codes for CASSDRSGANTGELFF.

The CDR3 bases are TGTGCCAGCAGCTACACTAGACCCGGGACAGGGGGCTACGAGCAGTACTTC. This gives the protein CASSYTRPGTGGYEQYF. The rearrangement uses TRBV7-6 and TRBJ2-7; 11 bases fit TRBD1. Germline V CDR1 and CDR2: SGHVS, FNYEAQ. The CDR3 runs 17 residues. V dropped 4 bases and J dropped 3; count of bases not matched to a gene: 11.

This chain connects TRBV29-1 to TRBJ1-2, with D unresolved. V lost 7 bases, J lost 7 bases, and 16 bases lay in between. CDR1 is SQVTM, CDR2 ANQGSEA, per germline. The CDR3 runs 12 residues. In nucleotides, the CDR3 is TGCAGCGCCCGGGGAACCTCGGGTGGCTACACCTTC. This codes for CSARGTSGGYTF. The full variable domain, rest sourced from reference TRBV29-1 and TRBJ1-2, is SAVISQKPSRDICQRGTSLTIQCQVDSQVTMMFWYRQQPGQSLTLIATANQGSEATYESGFVIDKFPISRPNLTFSTLTVSNMSPEDSSIYLCSARGTSGGYTFGSGTRLTVV.

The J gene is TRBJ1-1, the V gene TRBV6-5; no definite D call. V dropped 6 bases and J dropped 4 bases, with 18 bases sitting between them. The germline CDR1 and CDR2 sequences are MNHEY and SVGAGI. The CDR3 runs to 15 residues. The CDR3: CASRRPPVGGTEAFF. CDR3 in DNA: TGTGCCAGCAGAAGGCCCCCAGTCGGTGGCACTGAAGCTTTCTTT.

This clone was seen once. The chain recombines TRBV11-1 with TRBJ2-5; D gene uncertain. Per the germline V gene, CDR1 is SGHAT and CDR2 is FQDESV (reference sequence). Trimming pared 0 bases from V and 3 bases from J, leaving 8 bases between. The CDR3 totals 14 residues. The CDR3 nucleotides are TGTGCCAGCAGCTTAGCGCTGGCAGAAGAGACCCAGTACTTC. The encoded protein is CASSLALAEETQYF.

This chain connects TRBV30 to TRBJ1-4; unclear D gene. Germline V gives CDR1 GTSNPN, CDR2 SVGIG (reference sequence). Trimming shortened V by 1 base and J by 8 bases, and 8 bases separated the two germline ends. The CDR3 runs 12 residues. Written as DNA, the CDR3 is TGTGCCTGGAGTGCTTTGAGGGAAAAACTGTTTTTT. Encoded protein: CAWSALREKLFF.

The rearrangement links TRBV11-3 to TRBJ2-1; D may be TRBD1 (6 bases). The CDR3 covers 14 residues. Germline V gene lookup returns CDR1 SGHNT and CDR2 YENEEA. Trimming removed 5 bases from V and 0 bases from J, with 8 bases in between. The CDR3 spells CASSEDSSYNEQFF. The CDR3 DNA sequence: TGTGCCAGCAGCGAGGACAGCTCCTACAATGAGCAGTTCTTC.

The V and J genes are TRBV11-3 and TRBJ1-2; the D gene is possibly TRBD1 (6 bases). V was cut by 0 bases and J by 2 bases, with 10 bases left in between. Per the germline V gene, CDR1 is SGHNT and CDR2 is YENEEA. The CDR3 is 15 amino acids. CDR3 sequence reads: CASSLEGARNYGYTF. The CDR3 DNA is TGTGCCAGCAGCTTAGAGGGGGCCAGGAACTATGGCTACACCTTC.

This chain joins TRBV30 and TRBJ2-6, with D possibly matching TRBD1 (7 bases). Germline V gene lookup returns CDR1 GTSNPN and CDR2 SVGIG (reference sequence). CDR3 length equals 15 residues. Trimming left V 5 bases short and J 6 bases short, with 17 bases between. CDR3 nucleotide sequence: TGTGCCTGGCGGGAGCAGGGGGGAGAGGCCAACGTCCTGACTTTC. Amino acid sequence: CAWREQGGEANVLTF.

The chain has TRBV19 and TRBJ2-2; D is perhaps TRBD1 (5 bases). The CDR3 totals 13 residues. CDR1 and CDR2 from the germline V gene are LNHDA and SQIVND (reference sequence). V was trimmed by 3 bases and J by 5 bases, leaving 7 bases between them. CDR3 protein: CASSIRGTGELFF. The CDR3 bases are TGTGCCAGTAGTATTAGGGGAACCGGGGAGCTGTTTTTT.